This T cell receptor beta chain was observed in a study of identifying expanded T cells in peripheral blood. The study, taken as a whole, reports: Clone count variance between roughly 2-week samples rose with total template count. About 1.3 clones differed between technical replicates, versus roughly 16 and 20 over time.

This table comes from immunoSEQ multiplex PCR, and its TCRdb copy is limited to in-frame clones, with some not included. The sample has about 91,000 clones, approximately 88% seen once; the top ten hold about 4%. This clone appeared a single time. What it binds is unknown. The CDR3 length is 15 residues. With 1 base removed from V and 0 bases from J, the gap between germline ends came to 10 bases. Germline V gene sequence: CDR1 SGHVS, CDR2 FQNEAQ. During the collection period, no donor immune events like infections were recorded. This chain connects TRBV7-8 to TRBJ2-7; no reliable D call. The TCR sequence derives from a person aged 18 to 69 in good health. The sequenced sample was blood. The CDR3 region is CASSLESGFSYEQYF. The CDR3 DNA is TGTGCCAGCAGCTTAGAGTCCGGTTTCTCCTACGAGCAGTACTTC.